This entry lists 11 T cell receptor beta chains sequenced from one sample in a study of T cell repertoires in cytomegalovirus infection. TCRdb used MiXCR to reprocess the reads, holding one entry per CDR3 protein. The sample has around 290,000 distinct CDR3 sequences, roughly 23% seen once. Sequenced sample: PBMCs. Source of these receptors: a human donor in good health (CMV status not recorded). Some clones in this sample may be carry-over from other donors' samples.

Points on this clonotype: Possible read error: a much larger clone is one base away. The V gene is TRBV7-2, the J gene TRBJ2-7; 9 positions agree with TRBD1. Germline V gives CDR1 SGHTA, CDR2 FQGNSA. The CDR3 is made up of 15 amino acids. This chain's CDR3 is CASSSRDREDYAQYF. The CDR3 DNA is TGTGCCAGCAGCTCCCGGGACAGGGAGGACTACGCGCAGTACTTC.

The chain joins TRBV28 to TRBJ2-7; D is undetermined. CDR1 MDHEN and CDR2 SYDVKM come from the germline V gene. V was clipped by 4 bases and J by 3 bases, with 19 bases between them. This CDR3 has 16 amino acids. The DNA of the CDR3 is TGTGCCAGCAGTTCGTCGGATTTGACGGGCTTCTACGAGCAGTACTTC. This encodes CASSSSDLTGFYEQYF. The full variable domain, completed using reference TRBV28 and TRBJ2-7, is DVKVTQSSRYLVKRTGEKVFLECVQDMDHENMFWYRQDPGLGLRLIYFSYDVKMKEKGDIPEGYSVSREKKERFSLILESASTNQTSMYLCASSSSDLTGFYEQYFGPGTRLTVT.

The rearrangement links TRBV20-1 to TRBJ1-6; D is possibly TRBD1 (6 bases). Germline CDR1 and CDR2: DFQATT and SNEGSKA (reference sequence). The V end was cut by 3 bases, the J end by 3 bases, with 18 bases between. The CDR3 has 17 amino acids. CDR3 region: CSAREGSGASYNSPLHF. The CDR3 DNA sequence: TGCAGTGCTAGGGAAGGTTCGGGGGCTAGCTATAATTCACCCCTCCACTTT.

This clonotype was detected a few times. At one boundary the junction diverges from the germline segment, which might be a read error. This chain links TRBV7-7 with TRBJ2-6, with D perhaps being TRBD1 or TRBD2 (6 bases each). This CDR3 has 16 residues. Germline loops: CDR1 SSHAT, CDR2 FNYEAQ (reference sequence). The CDR3 protein is CASSFGGPSGANVLTF. CDR3 coding DNA: TGTGCTAGCAGCTTTGGGGGGCCCTCTGGGGCCAACGTCCTGACTTTC. Filled out from reference TRBV7-7 and TRBJ2-6, the complete variable domain reads GAGVSQSPRYKVTKRGQDVTLRCDPISSHATLYWYQQALGQGPEFLTYFNYEAQPDKSGLPSDRFSAERPEGSISTLTIQRTEQRDSAMYRCASSFGGPSGANVLTFGAGSRLTVL.

The CDR3, as DNA: TGTGCCAGCTCACCGGTTGGACGGGGGTGGCGCGACACTGAAGCTTTCTTT. Its protein product is CASSPVGRGWRDTEAFF. The chain recombines TRBV18 with TRBJ1-1; possibly TRBD1 for D (5 bases). Germline V gene lookup returns CDR1 KGHSH and CDR2 LQKENI. The V and J ends lost 3 bases and 3 bases respectively, with 20 bases between them. CDR3 length equals 17 residues.

The rearrangement uses TRBV29-1 and TRBJ2-5; D tentatively fits TRBD1 or TRBD2 (5 bases each). Germline values: CDR1 SQVTM, CDR2 ANQGSEA. This CDR3 is built from 14 residues. Trimming stripped 0 bases from V and 5 bases from J, with 13 bases between. The CDR3 DNA follows: TGCAGCGTTGAAGATTCGGGGACCGGGGAGACCCAGTACTTC. Protein sequence: CSVEDSGTGETQYF. Drawing the rest from reference TRBV29-1 and TRBJ2-5, the complete variable domain is SAVISQKPSRDICQRGTSLTIQCQVDSQVTMMFWYRQQPGQSLTLIATANQGSEATYESGFVIDKFPISRPNLTFSTLTVSNMSPEDSSIYLCSVEDSGTGETQYFGPGTRLLVL.

This clonotype was seen a few times. The chain carries TRBV7-3 and TRBJ2-7; D is uncertain. This CDR3 has 13 amino acids. V dropped 4 bases and J dropped 5 bases, with 12 bases sitting between them. Per germline, CDR1 SGHTA and CDR2 FQGTGA. CDR3 sequence (DNA): TGTGCCAGCAGCTCCTCCCCCTGGGACGAGCAGTACTTC. Amino acid sequence: CASSSSPWDEQYF.

This clonotype has a handful of counts. The gene calls are TRBV29-1 and TRBJ2-5, with D perhaps matching TRBD1 (6 bases). In germline, CDR1 is SQVTM, CDR2 ANQGSEA. Between the trimmed V and J ends, which lost 7 bases and 5 bases, there was a span of 14 bases. The CDR3 has 12 amino acids. Here the CDR3 reads CSASAGEETQYF. CDR3 in DNA: TGCAGCGCCAGCGCAGGGGAGGAGACCCAGTACTTC. Based on the CDR3 plus reference TRBV29-1 and TRBJ2-5, the full variable domain is SAVISQKPSRDICQRGTSLTIQCQVDSQVTMMFWYRQQPGQSLTLIATANQGSEATYESGFVIDKFPISRPNLTFSTLTVSNMSPEDSSIYLCSASAGEETQYFGPGTRLLVL.

This clonotype has just a few counts. This chain uses TRBV5-1 with TRBJ1-1; 7 bases align to TRBD1. CDR3 length: 16 residues. Germline CDR1 reads SGHRS; CDR2 reads YFSETQ. J was trimmed by 3 bases and V by 0 bases; bases with no gene match: 8. CDR3 in DNA: TGCGCCAGCAGCTTGGCCCGGGACAGTGTTTACACTGAAGCTTTCTTT. As protein: CASSLARDSVYTEAFF.

The chain is built from TRBV24-1 and TRBJ2-3; no definite D call. From germline, CDR1 is KGHDR and CDR2 SFDVKD. V dropped 0 bases and J dropped 6 bases, with 12 bases sitting between them. The CDR3 consists of 15 residues. The CDR3 sequence: CATSDLLAPPDTQYF. DNA for the CDR3: TGTGCCACCAGTGATTTGCTTGCCCCTCCGGATACGCAGTATTTT.

V is TRBV12-3 or TRBV12-4 and J is TRBJ2-1; D unresolved. V was clipped by 3 bases and J by 7 bases, with 10 bases between them. The CDR3 has 13 residues. The CDR3 DNA reads TGTGCCAGCAGTTTCGGTAGGCTAAATGAGCAGTTCTTC. Protein sequence: CASSFGRLNEQFF.